These T cell receptor beta chains were read from a single sample in a study of blood T cell repertoires in COVID-19. Clones were read by immunoSEQ multiplex PCR, and TCRdb kept only the in-frame ones, dropping some. The table has fewer than 250,000 clones, 85% to 90% seen once. Sequencing used peripheral blood. These receptors all stem from a woman between 70 and 85 years old with acute or convalescent COVID-19. The CDR3 runs from the conserved cysteine through the conserved F or W. The order of the fields is J gene, D gene, V gene, clone size, CDR3 DNA, CDR3 protein. D genes are given only for firm matches. Rows may omit the clone size; those that give it use once, few, many or a size class.

TRBJ2-5,TRBD2,TRBV12-3/TRBV12-4,.,TGTGCCAGCAGGTTAGCGGGAGGGGAGACCCAGTACTTC,CASRLAGGETQYF
TRBJ2-7,TRBD2,TRBV18,few,TGTGCCAGCTCCCACGGGACTAGCGGGTTTTACGAGCAGTACTTC,CASSHGTSGFYEQYF
TRBJ1-6,TRBD1,TRBV12-5,once,TGTGCTAGTGGTTTGCAGGGGGCGCGTTCCTATAATTCACCCCTCCACTTT,CASGLQGARSYNSPLHF
TRBJ1-2,TRBD1,TRBV7-9,.,TGTGCCAGCAGCTCCCGGACAGGGGAGGTTTACTATGGCTACACCTTC,CASSSRTGEVYYGYTF
TRBJ2-5,TRBD1,TRBV5-6,.,TGTGCCAGCAGCCCCGGGACAGGGATGACCCAGTACTTC,CASSPGTGMTQYF
TRBJ1-5,TRBD1,TRBV7-2,.,TGTGCCAGCAGCCCGTGGGACAGTAGCAATCAGCCCCAGCATTTT,CASSPWDSSNQPQHF
TRBJ1-1,.,TRBV9,.,TGTGCCAGCAGCGTTCGCCGGGTGGGGAGTGAAGCTTTCTTT,CASSVRRVGSEAFF
TRBJ2-3,.,TRBV3-1/TRBV3-2,once,TGTGCCAGCAGCTCCCGCGGAGGCCCCAGCACAGATACGCAGTATTTT,CASSSRGGPSTDTQYF
TRBJ2-2,.,TRBV6-5,.,TGTGCCAGCAGTTATAGTGGCCGGGTGGCCGGGGAGCTGTTTTTT,CASSYSGRVAGELFF
TRBJ2-3,.,TRBV11-3,.,TGTGCCAGCAGCCTCATGCGGAACACAGATACGCAGTATTTT,CASSLMRNTDTQYF
TRBJ1-4,TRBD1,TRBV18,once,TGTGCCAGCTCACCCCCGAGACAGGGAAATGAAAAACTGTTTTTT,CASSPPRQGNEKLFF
TRBJ2-1,.,TRBV7-3,.,TGTGCCAGCAGCTTAGAGGGCGGGACCTACTACAATGAGCAGTTCTTC,CASSLEGGTYYNEQFF
TRBJ2-7,.,TRBV10-3,once,TGTGCCATCAGTATGACTCACTACGAGCAGTACTTC,CAISMTHYEQYF
TRBJ1-4,TRBD1,TRBV5-1,.,TGCGCCAGCAGCTTGGGACAGGGGATCGCGACTAATGAAAAACTGTTTTTT,CASSLGQGIATNEKLFF
TRBJ2-7,.,TRBV5-4,.,TGTGCCAGCAGCGCGTCAACAGGGAAGAGCTCCTACGAGCAGTACTTC,CASSASTGKSSYEQYF
TRBJ2-7,.,TRBV28,.,TGTGCCAGCAGTTTGAAAGGTGGGACTTACGAGCAGTACTTC,CASSLKGGTYEQYF
TRBJ1-2,TRBD1,TRBV6-1,.,TGTGCCAGCAGTGAAGCCCTAGGGGGCTTAAATGGCTACACCTTC,CASSEALGGLNGYTF
TRBJ1-2,.,TRBV4-1,few,TGCGCCAGCAGCCAAGGCTACGGGTATGGCTACACCTTC,CASSQGYGYGYTF
TRBJ2-7,.,TRBV11-2,.,TGTGCCAGCAGCTTAGATCATACTGGGACAATCTCCTACGAGCAGTACTTC,CASSLDHTGTISYEQYF
TRBJ2-3,.,TRBV12-2,.,TGTGCAAGTCGCTTCAGCTTAAGACAGGGGGCAGATACGCAGTATTTT,CASRFSLRQGADTQYF
TRBJ2-7,.,TRBV20-1,.,TGCAGTGCTAGTTTGGGGGGGGCGAACTACTACGAGCAGTACTTC,CSASLGGANYYEQYF
TRBJ1-2,TRBD1,TRBV6-6,.,TGTGCCAGCAGTAAGGAGGGGGCCAATTACTATGGCTACACCTTC,CASSKEGANYYGYTF
TRBJ2-7,.,TRBV27,.,TGTGCCAGCAGTTTGTCTTTTAGCGGTGAAGCGATTTCCGCCTACGAGCAGTACTTC,CASSLSFSGEAISAYEQYF
TRBJ2-3,TRBD2,TRBV24-1,.,TGTGCCACCAGTGACCCAGGGGGGACTAGCGGGAGGGCCGCGGAAGATACGCAGTATTTT,CATSDPGGTSGRAAEDTQYF
TRBJ2-7,.,TRBV19,.,TGTGCCAGTAGTATAGTAGCGCTACCCTCCTACGAGCAGTACTTC,CASSIVALPSYEQYF
TRBJ2-7,.,TRBV6-5,.,TGTGCCAGCAGTATACGGGGTCTATACGAGCAGTACTTC,CASSIRGLYEQYF
TRBJ2-1,TRBD2,TRBV9,.,TGTGCCAGCAGCGTAGCAGCGGGAGTGATCGATGAGCAGTTCTTC,CASSVAAGVIDEQFF